This TCR beta chain stems from a study of T-cell memory formation after mild COVID-19 (dated by TCRdb to the early 2020s). For the wider study: TCR sequence clusters from the two donors were largely donor specific. T-cell clones expanding and contracting after mild COVID-19 in a couple of donors were tracked by longitudinal TCRalpha and TCRbeta repertoire sequencing. Two young, previously healthy adult volunteers, one female and one male, were included in the cohort.

This sample was sequenced with an Illumina NovaSeq 6000. TCRalpha and TCRbeta cDNA libraries were built by 5'RACE with constant-segment primers, adding sample barcodes and unique molecular identifiers. Trizol reagent was used to extract RNA from every sample. Amplification of the libraries took two PCR steps, and the second step added a second sample barcode plus Illumina TruSeq adapters. Sequencing of the libraries was done on an Illumina NovaSeq, producing 2 x 150 bp paired-end reads. The paper's processing steps were these. With migec v1.2.7, reads were demultiplexed and then collapsed into UMI-guided consensus sequences. Using mixcr v2.1.11, UMI consensuses were aligned to TRA and TRB V and J templates and then assembled into clonotypes. Expanded or contracted clonotypes were those called significant by both edgeR and NoisET, with noise models trained on biological replicates. For edgeR calls, the cutoffs were a false discovery rate-adjusted p below 0.01 and a log2 fold-change threshold of 1. As an exploratory analysis of dynamics, max-normalized trajectories of the 1000 most abundant clonotypes were examined by PCA with hierarchical clustering. The CD4 or CD8 phenotype of responding clones was assigned using the separately sequenced CD4+ and CD8+ repertoires. In-frame beta chains were kept once TCRdb had trimmed the public reads at Q25 with fastp and called clones with MiXCR. Each record represents a unique CDR3 protein, reported with the most common genes and DNA among its rows. The V and J calls come from TCRdb's annotation, not from the publication. In this sample the table shows 300,000 to 400,000 distinct CDR3 sequences, 25% to 30% of which occur a single time. Approximately 13% of the sample is held by the ten biggest clonotypes.

This clonotype was counted only a few times. The antigen this receptor binds is unknown. Base qualities are not provided; no much larger clone lies one nucleotide away. The paper as a whole reports these results and caveats: Some responding clones were detected in pre-infection memory, which suggested that pre-existing cross-reactive memory T cells had joined the SARS-CoV-2 response. Balanced CD4/CD8 phenotypes were observed for clones contracting from day 15 to 85, whereas a bias towards CD4+ was observed for a second wave of clones expanding from day 15 to 37. Contracting CD4+ clones were found mainly in CM and EM memory subsets, while CD8+ clones were enriched in EMRA. The study covered only two mild cases, and larger cohorts including severe cases with pre-infection samples were considered necessary. The second-wave clones that peaked on day 37 were not confirmed to be SARS-CoV-2 specific.

The V and J ends are trimmed by 5 bases and 7 bases, leaving 11 bases between them. The CDR3 measures 12 amino acids from cysteine to phenylalanine. Only the CDR3 DNA is retained, 36 bases long and in frame from the first base. The germline V gene yields SGHTA for CDR1 and FQGNSA for CDR2. PBMCs were isolated by Ficoll-Paque density gradient centrifugation. The source material was PBMCs or a T cell subset sorted from them (not recorded which). This TCR derives from an adult woman who had mild COVID-19 (a few samples of this study predate the infection). The sample titles of this study are shuffled in the database, so cell type and time point are left out; the donor was told from shared clones. The chain employs TRBV7-2 and TRBJ2-5; the D call is tentative, TRBD1 or TRBD2, as each matches 5 bases. The CDR3 corresponds to CASSIPRGTQYF. In nucleotides, the sequence is TGTGCCAGCAGCATACCGAGGGGGACCCAGTACTTC.